The sequence of this T cell receptor beta chain was determined in a study of OX40 agonist ivuxolimab in advanced cancers. For the study at large: A mean age of around 60 years, range roughly 23 to 85, was recorded, and roughly 80% were male.

The data were produced by immunoSEQ multiplex PCR, yet TCRdb's version contains in-frame clones alone and is incomplete. The sample records 40,000 to 60,000 clones, roughly nine tenths being singletons. The CDR3 is 17 residues long. With V trimmed by 3 bases and J by 2 bases, 3 bases remained unmatched. The germline CDR1 and CDR2 sequences are SGHNT and YYREEE (reference sequence). The specimen comprised CD4+ or CD8+ T cells sorted from blood, sampled in a trial of the OX40 agonist ivuxolimab. The clonotype comes from an adult with an advanced solid tumor such as melanoma, head and neck, liver or kidney cancer. The rearrangement uses TRBV5-4 and TRBJ2-3; TRBD2 matches at 16 bases. Written as DNA, the CDR3 is TGTGCCAGCAGCTCGGGACTAGCGGGGGGGAACACAGATACGCAGTATTTT. Translating gives CASSSGLAGGNTDTQYF.